This is a list of T cell receptor beta chains from one sample in a study of shared clonotypes between healthy human individuals. Data came from immunoSEQ multiplex PCR; TCRdb stores just in-frame clones and leaves some out. The table records hundreds of thousands of clones, more than 95% of them present only once. The sample comprised naive CD4+ T cells sorted from blood. The source is a woman in her 30s in good health. The CDR3 runs from the conserved cysteine through the conserved F or W. Fields, in order: J gene, V gene, CDR3 protein.

J gene: TRBJ1-1; V gene: TRBV28; CDR3 protein: CASSSSHGAGGTEAFF
J gene: TRBJ2-4; V gene: TRBV7-8; CDR3 protein: CASSLGQGWNIQYF
J gene: TRBJ2-7; V gene: TRBV6-1; CDR3 protein: CASSELGRLSSYEQYF
J gene: TRBJ1-2; V gene: TRBV19; CDR3 protein: CASSADRTTNYGYTF
J gene: TRBJ2-5; V gene: TRBV7-9; CDR3 protein: CASSLFRDSIETQYF
J gene: TRBJ2-7; V gene: TRBV28; CDR3 protein: CASSPIGLAASTYEQYF
J gene: TRBJ2-3; V gene: TRBV5-1; CDR3 protein: CASSLLGQGAEDTQYF
J gene: TRBJ1-3; V gene: TRBV4-1; CDR3 protein: CASRDYRGSGNTIYF
J gene: TRBJ1-2; V gene: TRBV28; CDR3 protein: CASTDGSKRTTIEGYTF
J gene: TRBJ2-1; V gene: TRBV6-1; CDR3 protein: CASLTSGRVYEQFF
J gene: TRBJ2-5; V gene: TRBV2; CDR3 protein: CASEPAGGETQYF